The entry that follows covers one T cell receptor (beta chain) sequence. The sample originates from a study of blood T cells in healthy people across ages. CDR1 and CDR2 (germline): SGHTA, FQGTGA. Trimming removed 2 bases from V and 4 bases from J, with 12 bases in between. The CDR3 has 15 amino acids. A second 7 to 11 cycle PCR used barcoded and J-beta primers. TCRdb independently ran MiXCR on the 5' RACE reads; one entry per CDR3 protein. The sample records about 930,000 distinct CDR3 sequences, roughly 29% being singletons. These sequences were also reported in another study, on T cells of mothers and their children. That source notes: Researchers put all of the extracted RNA into cDNA synthesis, using around 1.5 ug per 15 ul.

This chain connects TRBV7-3 to TRBJ2-1, with D maybe TRBD2 (6 bases). The TCR was taken from a middle-aged woman in good health. The sample taken for sequencing was blood. The CDR3 DNA reads as TGTGCCAGCAGCTTAGAAGCGGGCGTATACAATGAGCAGTTCTTC. It yields the protein CASSLEAGVYNEQFF.